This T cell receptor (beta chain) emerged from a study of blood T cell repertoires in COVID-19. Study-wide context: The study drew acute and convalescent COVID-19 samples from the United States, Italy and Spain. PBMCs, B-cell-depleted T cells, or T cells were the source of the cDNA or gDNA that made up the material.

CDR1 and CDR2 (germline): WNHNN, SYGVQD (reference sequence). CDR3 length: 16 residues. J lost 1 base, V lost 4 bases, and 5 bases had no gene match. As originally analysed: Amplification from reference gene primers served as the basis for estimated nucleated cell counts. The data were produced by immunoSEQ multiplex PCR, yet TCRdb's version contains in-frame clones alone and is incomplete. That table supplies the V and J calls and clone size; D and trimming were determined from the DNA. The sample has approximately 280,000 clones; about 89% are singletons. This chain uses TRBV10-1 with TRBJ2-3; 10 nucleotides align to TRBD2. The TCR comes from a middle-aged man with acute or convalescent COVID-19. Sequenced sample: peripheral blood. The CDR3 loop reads CASSGEAGGGTDTQYF. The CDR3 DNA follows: TGCGCCAGCAGTGGAGAAGCGGGGGGGGGCACAGATACGCAGTATTTT.